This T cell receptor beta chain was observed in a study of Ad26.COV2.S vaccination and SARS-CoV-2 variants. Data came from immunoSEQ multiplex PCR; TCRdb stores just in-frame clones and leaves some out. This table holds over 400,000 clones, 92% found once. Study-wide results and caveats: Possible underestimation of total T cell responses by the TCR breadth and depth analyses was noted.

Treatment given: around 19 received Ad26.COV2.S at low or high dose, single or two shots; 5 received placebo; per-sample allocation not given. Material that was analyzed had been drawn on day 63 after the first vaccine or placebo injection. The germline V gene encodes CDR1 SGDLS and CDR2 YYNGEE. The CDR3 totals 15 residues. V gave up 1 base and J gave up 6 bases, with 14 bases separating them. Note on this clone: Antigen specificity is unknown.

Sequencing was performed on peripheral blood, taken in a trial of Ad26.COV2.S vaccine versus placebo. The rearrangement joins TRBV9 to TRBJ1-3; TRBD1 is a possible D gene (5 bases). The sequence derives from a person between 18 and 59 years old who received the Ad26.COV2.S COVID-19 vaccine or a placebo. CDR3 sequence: CASSVNGGDQNTIYF. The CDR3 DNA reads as TGTGCCAGCAGCGTAAACGGGGGGGACCAAAACACCATATATTTT.